A single sample gave rise to the 30 T cell receptor beta chains below, sequenced in a study of T cell changes during pregnancy in multiple sclerosis. Assay used: immunoSEQ multiplex PCR; TCRdb lists only in-frame clones, some missing. The table shows roughly 100,000 clones, with roughly nine tenths occurring only once. The input for sequencing was peripheral blood, taken after pregnancy. The source of these receptors is a female donor with multiple sclerosis, enrolled in a pregnancy study.

The chain combines TRBV7-9 with TRBJ1-2; maybe TRBD1 (5 bases). The length of the CDR3 is 14 residues. Germline-derived CDR1 and CDR2 are SEHNR and FQNEAQ (reference sequence). Trimming stripped 0 bases from V and 8 bases from J, with 13 bases between. CDR3 in DNA: TGTGCCAGCAGCTTAGCGCGAAGGGGCGGAGGCTACACCTTC. This translates into CASSLARRGGGYTF. Drawing the rest from reference TRBV7-9 and TRBJ1-2, the complete variable domain is DTGVSQNPRHKITKRGQNVTFRCDPISEHNRLYWYRQTLGQGPEFLTYFQNEAQLEKSRLLSDRFSAERPKGSFSTLEIQRTEQGDSAMYLCASSLARRGGGYTFGSGTRLTVV.

The chain recombines TRBV19 with TRBJ2-3, with a possible D match to TRBD2 (5 bases). Germline CDR1 reads LNHDA; CDR2 reads SQIVND (reference sequence). The CDR3 sequence is 14 residues long. Trimming took 1 base from V and 4 from J, leaving 9 bases between them. CDR3 residues: CASSIGLAADTQYF. The CDR3 region has the DNA TGTGCCAGTAGTATAGGGCTAGCTGCAGATACGCAGTATTTT.

V usage is TRBV28 and J usage is TRBJ2-7, with TRBD2 matching 14 bases. Germline V gene sequence: CDR1 MDHEN, CDR2 SYDVKM. This CDR3 has 15 residues. Losses at the gene ends were 6 bases for V and 2 bases for J; bases not matched to a gene: 3. CDR3 nucleotides: TGTGCCAGCAGCGGGACTAGCGGGAGCCCCTACGAGCAGTACTTC. Its protein is CASSGTSGSPYEQYF. The complete variable domain, with remaining parts taken from reference TRBV28 and TRBJ2-7, reads DVKVTQSSRYLVKRTGEKVFLECVQDMDHENMFWYRQDPGLGLRLIYFSYDVKMKEKGDIPEGYSVSREKKERFSLILESASTNQTSMYLCASSGTSGSPYEQYFGPGTRLTVT.

The rearrangement uses TRBV11-2 and TRBJ1-1; perhaps TRBD1 as D (5 bases). Per the germline V gene, CDR1 is SGHAT and CDR2 is FQNNGV. The ends were cut back, 6 bases at V and 1 base at J, with 12 bases in the middle. This CDR3 is built from 14 residues. CDR3 DNA sequence: TGTGCCAGCAGACCGACGACAGCGAACACTGAAGCTTTCTTT. Amino acid sequence: CASRPTTANTEAFF.

This clone was seen a single time. An end of the junction differs from the germline gene, which may be a read error. The V gene is TRBV5-4, the J gene TRBJ1-2, with 7 bases fitting TRBD1. CDR3 length equals 16 residues. CDR1 and CDR2 from the germline V gene are SGHNT and YYREEE (reference sequence). CDR3 protein: CASSLAERDSLALVLF. CDR3 DNA sequence: TGTGCCAGCAGCTTGGCGGAACGGGACAGCCTGGCGCTTGTATTATTC.

The chain employs TRBV7-9 and TRBJ2-2; no definite D call. CDR3 length: 15 residues. Germline CDR1 SEHNR, CDR2 FQNEAQ (reference sequence). Trimming stripped 2 bases from V and 4 bases from J, with 11 bases between. The chain's CDR3 is CASSLHGSGTGELFF. CDR3 DNA sequence: TGTGCCAGCAGCTTACACGGTTCCGGCACCGGGGAGCTGTTTTTT.

The V and J genes are TRBV11-2 and TRBJ2-4; the D is unclear. Trimming left V 5 bases short and J 5 bases short, with 13 bases between. Per germline, CDR1 SGHAT and CDR2 FQNNGV. This CDR3 has 14 residues. The CDR3, as DNA: TGTGCCAGCAGCCCAGCCGGGTTTCAAAACATTCAGTACTTC. This encodes CASSPAGFQNIQYF. Looking up the rest from reference TRBV11-2 and TRBJ2-4 gives the full variable domain: EAGVAQSPRYKIIEKRQSVAFWCNPISGHATLYWYQQILGQGPKLLIQFQNNGVVDDSQLPKDRFSAERLKGVDSTLKIQPAKLEDSAVYLCASSPAGFQNIQYFGAGTRLSVL.

V gene TRBV5-5 combines with J gene TRBJ1-5, with TRBD1 as a possible D gene (6 bases). CDR3 length: 15 amino acids. Germline lookup yields CDR1 SGHKS and CDR2 YYEKEE (reference sequence). Trimming shortened V by 4 bases and J by 5 bases, and 16 bases separated the two germline ends. CDR3 region: CASSAGTSPYQPQHF. The CDR3 DNA follows: TGTGCCAGCAGCGCAGGGACAAGCCCCTATCAGCCCCAGCATTTT.

The V and J genes are TRBV30 and TRBJ2-5; D not certain. The CDR3 is 15 residues long. V shed 4 bases and J shed 3 bases, with 18 bases lying between them. CDR1 and CDR2 from the germline V gene are GTSNPN and SVGIG (reference sequence). CDR3 nucleotide sequence: TGTGCCTGGAATCTCGGAGTAGGCACGAAAGAGACCCAGTACTTC. It codes for CAWNLGVGTKETQYF.

The chain combines TRBV28 with TRBJ2-7; D gene unclear. CDR3 length: 15 amino acids. Germline V gives CDR1 MDHEN, CDR2 SYDVKM. Trimming took 1 base from V and 0 from J, leaving 10 bases between them. CDR3 sequence: CASSLSRFSSYEQYF. CDR3 in DNA: TGTGCCAGCAGTTTATCGAGGTTCAGCTCCTACGAGCAGTACTTC.

The chain is built from TRBV19 and TRBJ2-1, with D perhaps matching TRBD2 (6 bases). CDR1 and CDR2 (germline): LNHDA, SQIVND (reference sequence). The germline V and J ends were trimmed by 8 bases and 5 bases, with 19 bases remaining between them. This CDR3 contains 15 residues. Here the CDR3 reads CASGKGGTKNNEQFF. The CDR3 DNA reads TGTGCCAGTGGAAAAGGCGGGACCAAAAACAATGAGCAGTTCTTC.

In its sample, this clone was seen once. Written as DNA, the CDR3 is TGTGCCTGGAGTTGGGGGTCTAGCGGGAGCCCAGATACGCAGTATTTT. This codes for CAWSWGSSGSPDTQYF. This chain joins TRBV30 and TRBJ2-3; 10 bases line up with TRBD2. Germline assignment: CDR1 GTSNPN and CDR2 SVGIG (reference sequence). The trim removed 2 bases at V and 4 bases at J, leaving 9 bases unmatched. This CDR3 contains 16 residues.

The V call is TRBV5-4, the J call TRBJ1-2; D is ambiguous. Trimming stripped 1 base from V and 6 bases from J, with 13 bases between. CDR3 length equals 14 residues. Per the germline V gene, CDR1 is SGHNT and CDR2 is YYREEE (reference sequence). This CDR3 is CASSLKGGRHGYTF. CDR3 bases: TGTGCCAGCAGCTTGAAAGGAGGGCGGCATGGCTACACCTTC.

This rearrangement joins TRBV19 to TRBJ2-2, with 7 bases aligning to TRBD2. Germline V lookup: CDR1 LNHDA, CDR2 SQIVND (reference sequence). The CDR3 has 16 residues. Losses at the gene ends were 2 bases for V and 6 bases for J; bases not matched to a gene: 9. The CDR3 here is CASSILGGSGAGELFF. Here the CDR3 DNA reads TGTGCCAGTAGTATACTTGGCGGGAGCGGAGCCGGGGAGCTGTTTTTT.

The rearrangement joins TRBV5-1 to TRBJ2-4; D possibly corresponds to TRBD1 (5 bases). The CDR3 consists of 13 residues. Germline CDR1 SGHRS, CDR2 YFSETQ. The V and J ends lost 0 bases and 6 bases respectively, with 7 bases between them. CDR3 coding DNA: TGCGCCAGCAGCTTGGGTCAGGGAAACATTCAGTACTTC. Protein: CASSLGQGNIQYF.

The chain joins TRBV5-1 to TRBJ2-3; D is possibly TRBD2 (7 bases). CDR1 and CDR2 (germline): SGHRS, YFSETQ. Trimming left V 4 bases short and J 6 bases short, with 18 bases between. The CDR3 is made up of 15 amino acids. The CDR3 bases are TGCGCCAGCAGCCGGGGGGCTAGCGGCGGTGATACGCAGTATTTT. It codes for CASSRGASGGDTQYF.

The chain employs TRBV5-1 and TRBJ1-2, with D perhaps TRBD1 (6 bases). The V gene lost 4 bases and the J gene lost 6 bases, with 10 bases spanning the gap. The CDR3 covers 12 residues. Germline assignment: CDR1 SGHRS and CDR2 YFSETQ. The CDR3 is CASSSYRDGYTF. CDR3 in DNA: TGCGCCAGCAGCAGCTACAGGGATGGCTACACCTTC.

The gene calls are TRBV7-8 and TRBJ1-4; D is unresolved. CDR3 size: 15 residues. Trimming cost V 6 bases and J 5 bases, with 16 bases left between them. Germline-derived CDR1 and CDR2 are SGHVS and FQNEAQ. The CDR3 reads CASRPRRFLNEKLFF. As DNA, the CDR3 is TGTGCCAGCAGACCGAGGAGGTTCTTGAATGAAAAACTGTTTTTT. Looking up the rest from reference TRBV7-8 and TRBJ1-4 gives the full variable domain: GAGVSQSPRYKVAKRGQDVALRCDPISGHVSLFWYQQALGQGPEFLTYFQNEAQLDKSGLPSDRFFAERPEGSVSTLKIQRTQQEDSAVYLCASRPRRFLNEKLFFGSGTQLSVL.

The chain combines TRBV5-1 with TRBJ2-2, with 10 bases matching TRBD2. Germline V gene data show CDR1 as SGHRS and CDR2 as YFSETQ. Germline trimming cut 4 bases from V and 1 base from J; bases unmatched to any gene: 4. The CDR3 covers 16 residues. Written as DNA, the CDR3 is TGCGCCAGCAGCCCCCTAGCGGGGGTGAACACCGGGGAGCTGTTTTTT. Its translation is CASSPLAGVNTGELFF.

The CDR3 sequence is CASSPQGTQETQYF. In DNA form, the CDR3 reads TGCGCCAGCAGCCCTCAGGGGACACAAGAGACCCAGTACTTC. V usage is TRBV5-1 and J usage is TRBJ2-5; TRBD1 is a possible D gene (6 bases). In germline, CDR1 is SGHRS, CDR2 YFSETQ. V was shortened by 4 bases and J by 2 bases, with 12 bases between the two germline ends. The CDR3 is made up of 14 amino acids.

The chain joins TRBV2 to TRBJ1-5, with a possible D match to TRBD1 (6 bases). CDR3 length: 17 residues. The germline gives CDR1 SNHLY, CDR2 FYNNEI. Deletions cut 1 base from V and 9 bases from J, with 22 bases between. The CDR3 region has the DNA TGTGCCAGCAGTGAAGAACCTCCGGGGACAAGGGGTCGGCCCCAGCATTTT. It codes for CASSEEPPGTRGRPQHF. Full variable domain (rest looked up from reference TRBV2 and TRBJ1-5): EPEVTQTPSHQVTQMGQEVILRCVPISNHLYFYWYRQILGQKVEFLVSFYNNEISEKSEIFDDQFSVERPDGSNFTLKIRSTKLEDSAMYFCASSEEPPGTRGRPQHFGDGTRLSIL.

The CDR3 loop reads CASSLLSGRRETQYF. CDR3 coding DNA: TGTGCCAGCAGTCTTCTTAGCGGGAGACGAGAGACCCAGTACTTC. This chain connects TRBV7-9 to TRBJ2-5; the match to TRBD2 covers 9 bases. The germline CDR1 and CDR2 sequences are SEHNR and FQNEAQ (reference sequence). The CDR3 covers 15 residues. With V trimmed by 6 bases and J by 4 bases, 9 bases remained unmatched.

The rearrangement uses TRBV7-9 and TRBJ1-1, with D tentatively TRBD1 (6 bases). The CDR3 totals 16 residues. V lost 3 bases, J lost 7 bases, and 21 bases lay in between. The germline V gene encodes CDR1 SEHNR and CDR2 FQNEAQ (reference sequence). The CDR3 DNA reads TGTGCCAGCAGCTTGGGCAAGGGCCCGGGGGGACATGAAGCTTTCTTT. Translated: CASSLGKGPGGHEAFF.

The rearrangement links TRBV19 to TRBJ2-7, with D possibly TRBD2 on 5 matching bases. Germline loops: CDR1 LNHDA, CDR2 SQIVND (reference sequence). CDR3 length: 15 amino acids. V was cut by 5 bases and J by 1 base, with 15 bases left in between. DNA for the CDR3: TGTGCCAGTAGTTCGACGGGATCAACATCCTACGAGCAGTACTTC. It specifies CASSSTGSTSYEQYF.

The rearrangement joins TRBV28 to TRBJ1-2; the D is unclear. The CDR3 runs to 13 residues. Germline V gene sequence: CDR1 MDHEN, CDR2 SYDVKM. V lost 1 base, J lost 8 bases, and 11 bases lay in between. CDR3 sequence: CASSLSDPNGYTF. CDR3 DNA sequence: TGTGCCAGCAGTTTATCAGATCCCAACGGCTACACCTTC.

This chain joins TRBV6-6 and TRBJ1-5; 7 bases align to TRBD1. This CDR3 contains 16 residues. The germline CDR1 and CDR2 sequences are MNHNY and SVGAGI (reference sequence). Trimming took 6 bases from V and 3 from J; bases not matched to a gene: 11. The DNA of the CDR3 is TGTGCCAGCAGCAAAAGTACCGGGACAGACAATCAGCCCCAGCATTTT. Protein product: CASSKSTGTDNQPQHF.

The rearrangement joins TRBV5-5 to TRBJ1-2; maybe TRBD1 (6 bases). CDR3 length: 13 residues. Germline values: CDR1 SGHKS, CDR2 YYEKEE (reference sequence). V dropped 4 bases and J dropped 4 bases, with 11 bases sitting between them. CDR3 sequence reads: CASSLTGAYGYTF. The CDR3, as DNA: TGTGCCAGCAGCCTGACAGGTGCCTATGGCTACACCTTC.

This chain links TRBV14 with TRBJ2-1; tentatively, D is TRBD2 (6 bases). Trimming pared 4 bases from V and 3 bases from J, leaving 10 bases between. This CDR3 has 14 residues. Germline V gene lookup returns CDR1 SGHDN and CDR2 FVKESK. CDR3 sequence reads: CASSLTSFYNEQFF. The CDR3 bases are TGTGCCAGCAGCCTTACTAGCTTCTACAATGAGCAGTTCTTC.

V gene TRBV15 combines with J gene TRBJ2-7; 11 bases are a match to TRBD2. CDR3 length: 15 amino acids. The ends lost 6 bases at V and 3 bases at J; junction bases unmatched: 7. CDR1 is LNHNV, CDR2 YYDKDF, per germline (reference sequence). CDR3 loop: CATRETSGTHYEQYF. CDR3 nucleotides: TGTGCCACCAGGGAGACTAGCGGGACCCACTACGAGCAGTACTTC. The variable domain in full, with the rest retrieved from reference TRBV15 and TRBJ2-7, is DAMVIQNPRYQVTQFGKPVTLSCSQTLNHNVMYWYQQKSSQAPKLLFHYYDKDFNNEADTPDNFQSRRPNTSFCFLDIRSPGLGDTAMYLCATRETSGTHYEQYFGPGTRLTVT.

This clone appeared once. The V call is TRBV28, the J call TRBJ2-1, with 7 bases that match TRBD1. The CDR3 covers 16 residues. V gave up 7 bases and J gave up 2 bases; unmatched junction bases: 11. CDR1 MDHEN and CDR2 SYDVKM come from the germline V gene. The DNA of the CDR3 is TGTGCCAGCACCGAGGGGGCGGGCGGTGCCTACAATGAGCAGTTCTTC. Residues: CASTEGAGGAYNEQFF.